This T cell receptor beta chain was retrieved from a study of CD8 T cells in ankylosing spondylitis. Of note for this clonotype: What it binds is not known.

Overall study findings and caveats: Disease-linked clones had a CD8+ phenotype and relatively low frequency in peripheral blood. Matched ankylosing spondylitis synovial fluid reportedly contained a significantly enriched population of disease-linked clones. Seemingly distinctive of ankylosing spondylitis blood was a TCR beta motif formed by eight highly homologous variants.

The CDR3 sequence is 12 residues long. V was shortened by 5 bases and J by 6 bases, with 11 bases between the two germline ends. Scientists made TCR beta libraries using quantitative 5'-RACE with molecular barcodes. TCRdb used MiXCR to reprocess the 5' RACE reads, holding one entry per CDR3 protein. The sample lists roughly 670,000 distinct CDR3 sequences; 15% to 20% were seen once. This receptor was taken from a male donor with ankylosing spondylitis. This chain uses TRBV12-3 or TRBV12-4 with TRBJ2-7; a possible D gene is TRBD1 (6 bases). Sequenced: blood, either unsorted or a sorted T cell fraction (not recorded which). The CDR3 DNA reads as TGTGCCAGCAGTACCAACAGGGCCGAGCAGTACTTC. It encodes CASSTNRAEQYF.